This entry describes one TCR beta chain. Clones were read by immunoSEQ multiplex PCR, and TCRdb kept only the in-frame ones, dropping some. This table holds almost 70,000 clones, roughly 79% found once. This sample is drawn from a study of blood T cell repertoires in COVID-19. Study details: Samples of COVID-19 (acute and convalescent) were obtained from the United States, Italy and Spain. Sources were T cells, B-cell-depleted T cells, or PBMCs; the material itself was cDNA or gDNA.

CDR1 and CDR2 from the germline V gene are ENHRY and SYGVKD. V gave up 7 bases and J gave up 7 bases, with 8 bases separating them. The CDR3 has 11 amino acids. The V and J genes are TRBV10-3 and TRBJ2-1; D gene uncertain. The specimen was peripheral blood. The source is a man aged 55 to 70 with acute or convalescent COVID-19. The CDR3 here is CAITNSNEQFF. The CDR3 coding sequence is TGTGCCATCACTAATTCTAATGAGCAGTTCTTC.